This record looks at one T cell receptor beta chain sequence and its context. What it recognizes is unknown. This sample was taken from a study of OX40 agonist ivuxolimab in advanced cancers. As for the study in general: The eligibility criteria allowed prior anti-PD-1, anti-PD-L1 or anti-CTLA-4 therapy, and approximately 38% had some.

Profiled with immunoSEQ multiplex PCR; TCRdb holds only in-frame clones, not every one. This sample yields some 83,000 clones, of which more than 70% are seen a single time; 6.5% belongs to the top ten. Points from the study as a whole: Expanded clones tended on average to be more numerous among CD8+ T cells than CD4+.

This CDR3 comprises 15 residues. The germline V gene encodes CDR1 SGHVS and CDR2 FQNEAQ. The V end was cut by 5 bases, the J end by 2 bases, with 15 bases between. The specimen was CD4+ or CD8+ T cells sorted from blood, collected in a trial of the OX40 agonist ivuxolimab. The chain carries TRBV7-8 and TRBJ2-5, with TRBD2 as a possible D gene (6 bases). The origin of this receptor is an adult with an advanced solid tumor such as melanoma, head and neck, liver or kidney cancer. CDR3 sequence: CASSPLGGFQETQYF. CDR3 nucleotide sequence: TGTGCCAGCAGCCCTCTCGGGGGATTTCAAGAGACCCAGTACTTC.